Listed below are T cell receptor beta chains from one sample, sequenced in a study of T cell changes during pregnancy in multiple sclerosis. Only in-frame clones appear in the TCRdb table, and some are missing; sequencing was by immunoSEQ multiplex PCR. The sample has over 45,000 clones; roughly 85% are singletons. This specimen consisted of CD4+ T cells from peripheral blood mononuclear cells, obtained in the second trimester of pregnancy. Every receptor here comes from a female donor with multiple sclerosis, enrolled in a pregnancy study. Each CDR3 is given with its conserved first and last residue. The D gene is left open where the match is weak. Not all rows give a size; the values are once, few, many and, for expanded clones, a class.

cdr3_length,clone_size,d_call,v_call,j_call,cdr3_aa,cdr3_nt
14,-,-,TRBV19,TRBJ2-1,CASSIDGDLDEQFF,TGTGCCAGTAGTATCGACGGGGATCTCGATGAGCAGTTCTTC
17,once,TRBD2,TRBV5-1,TRBJ2-1,CASSFGSTGGGSNEQFF,TGCGCCAGCAGCTTCGGATCAACGGGAGGGGGGTCCAATGAGCAGTTCTTC
15,-,TRBD2,TRBV7-9,TRBJ2-1,CASSPSGSTNNEQFF,TGTGCCAGCAGCCCAAGCGGGAGCACGAACAATGAGCAGTTCTTC
12,-,-,TRBV6-1,TRBJ1-2,CASSQGLYGYTF,TGTGCCAGCAGTCAGGGACTCTATGGCTACACCTTC
13,-,-,TRBV18,TRBJ1-5,CASCTGDNQPQHF,TGTGCCAGCTGCACGGGGGATAATCAGCCCCAGCATTTT
14,-,TRBD2,TRBV5-1,TRBJ2-3,CASSREGGTDTQYF,TGCGCCAGCAGTCGGGAGGGCGGCACAGATACGCAGTATTTT
16,-,-,TRBV7-2,TRBJ2-3,CASSLALRGNTDTQYF,TGTGCCAGCAGCTTAGCGCTACGAGGGAACACAGATACGCAGTATTTT
16,-,-,TRBV19,TRBJ1-1,CASTLGRRGMNTEAFF,TGTGCCAGTACCCTTGGCAGGCGGGGGATGAACACTGAAGCTTTCTTT
13,-,-,TRBV5-6,TRBJ1-2,CASSQASLYGYTF,TGTGCCAGCAGCCAAGCTTCCCTATATGGCTACACCTTC
14,-,TRBD2,TRBV7-9,TRBJ2-7,CASSLVAGAGEQYF,TGTGCCAGCAGCTTAGTGGCGGGAGCAGGAGAGCAGTACTTC
12,-,-,TRBV10-3,TRBJ1-4,CATQDSNEKLFF,TGTGCCACCCAAGACAGTAATGAAAAACTGTTTTTT
14,once,TRBD2,TRBV2,TRBJ2-3,CASRTSGSTDTQYF,TGTGCCAGCAGGACTAGCGGGAGCACAGATACGCAGTATTTT
13,-,-,TRBV6-1,TRBJ2-7,CASAGDRKGEQYF,TGTGCCAGCGCAGGGGACCGTAAGGGCGAGCAGTACTTC
12,-,TRBD1,TRBV11-3,TRBJ2-7,CASRGQGNEQYF,TGTGCCAGCAGGGGACAGGGCAACGAGCAGTACTTC
15,-,-,TRBV6-5,TRBJ2-1,CASSYTGSNYNEQFF,TGTGCCAGCAGTTATACAGGGTCGAATTACAATGAGCAGTTCTTC